The sequence of this TCR beta chain was determined in a study of vaccination effects on CD4 cells after COVID-19 (dated by TCRdb to about 2022). Study-level background: In the ViraFEST assay, PBMC were stimulated with viral peptide pools, and antigen-specific CD4+ T cell clonotypes were then identified by expansion using TCR sequencing. Two doses of either the BNT162b2 or the mRNA-1273 mRNA SARS-CoV-2 vaccine were administered to participants. Around 2.1 million PBMC per well were cultured with 9 to 10 ug/ml peptides in IMDM containing 5% human AB serum, approximately 10 IU/ml IL-2 and gentamicin. SARS-CoV-2 spike-specific CD4+ TCR repertoires were compared before and after mRNA vaccination in COVID-19 convalescent patients and in infection-naive vaccine recipients. The full study included roughly 10 COVID-19 convalescent patients and a few SARS-CoV-2-naive healthy vaccine recipients. Cultures from other donors in the study were sequenced using the Oncomine TCR Beta short-read assay on an Illumina iSeq 100.

After around 10 days of culture, CD4+ T cells were isolated with the EasySep CD4+ T cell isolation kit. The absence of prior SARS-CoV-2 infection in healthy vaccine recipients was confirmed by negative nucleocapsid antibodies before and after vaccination. Half of the culture medium was replaced with fresh IL-2-containing medium on days 3 and 7. Unless otherwise noted, each peptide stimulation condition was cultured in triplicate wells. Using Ficoll-Paque Plus gradient centrifugation, PBMC were separated from whole blood and then either used fresh or cryopreserved at -140C. Genomic DNA was extracted from cultured CD4+ T cells with the QIAamp micro DNA kit. General study outcomes and caveats: Marked clonal contraction was observed in both infection-induced and vaccine-induced clones at late post-vaccination timepoints, consistent with waning T cell responses. The study was limited by a small number of convalescent patients and lacked early post-infection timepoints. In healthy vaccine recipients, vaccine-induced clones were almost all SARS-CoV-2 mono-reactive, with only 1 of 255 being cross-reactive with common cold coronaviruses.

After removal of 5 bases from V and 9 bases from J, the junction retains 8 bases not matched to a gene. The CDR3 numbers 15 residues from cysteine through phenylalanine. CDR3 DNA only is kept here, 45 bases in frame from base 1. The germline V gene gives CDR1 as SGHNT and CDR2 as YENEEA. About this clone itself: Its binding antigen is unknown. There are no base qualities to consult, and no much larger clone falls within one base.

Libraries were prepared through the immunoSEQ multiplex PCR assay. TCR beta CDR3 sequencing was performed on DNA from the cultured, isolated CD4+ T cells. Turning to the authors' computational methods: Non-productive TCR sequences were discarded, and reads were trimmed to the CDR3 region, with only CDR3s of 7 or more amino acids retained. The MANAFEST web app was used to identify antigen-specific clonotypes by comparing expansion in peptide wells with expansion in reference cultures. To be called positive, a clone needed expansion at FDR<0.05 compared with the reference and with all other wells, an odds ratio greater than 5, and a frequency greater than 0.1% in two replicate wells. A clonotype was called cross-reactive if it was significantly expanded both in SARS-CoV-2 spike wells and in at least one common cold coronavirus spike condition. CDR3 similarity was assessed by Levenshtein distance with the stringdist R package, and unrooted trees were built with ape in R 3.6.1. The table was pulled from immuneACCESS by TCRdb, which kept in-frame rearrangements only. Such tables lose some clones; where checked, under half of the loss comes from unresolved V genes, and the rest has no known cause. The D gene and trimming were derived from the DNA, and the V and J assignments and clone size from that table. The sample table contains fewer than 35,000 clones; only one count was recorded for around two thirds of them. Of the sample, about 3.8% is held by the ten largest clones.

Sequences were derived from CD4+ T cells from PBMCs cultured without peptide, sampled before COVID-19 vaccination. The chain is assembled from TRBV11-3 and TRBJ2-1, and TRBD2 aligns with 12 junction nucleotides. This TCR derives from a human donor who received a COVID-19 vaccine. The CDR3 is CASSATTSGRSEQFF. The sequenced DNA: TGTGCCAGCAGCGCTACGACTAGCGGGAGAAGTGAGCAGTTCTTC. When the CDR3 is completed using the reference TRBV11-3 and TRBJ2-1 genes on either side, the full variable domain is EAGVVQSPRYKIIEKKQPVAFWCNPISGHNTLYWYLQNLGQGPELLIRYENEEAVDDSQLPKDRFSAERLKGVDSTLKIQPAELGDSAVYLCASSATTSGRSEQFFGPGTRLTVL.